The 28 T cell receptor beta chains presented below share a single source sample, sequenced in a study of T cells in localized non-small cell lung cancer. Generated by immunoSEQ multiplex PCR, the TCRdb table keeps only in-frame clones and is missing some. The profile shows tens of thousands of clones, roughly nine tenths of them singletons. The specimen comprised peripheral blood, sampled before any cancer treatment. The receptor source for this set is a woman aged 40-69 years with stage I lung adenocarcinoma.

The V and J genes are TRBV5-1 and TRBJ2-2, with D unresolved. Germline CDR1 and CDR2: SGHRS and YFSETQ. The CDR3 runs to 15 residues. V lost 5 bases and J lost 0, with 11 bases in between. CDR3 amino acids: CASRGEVSNTGELFF. The DNA of the CDR3 is TGCGCCAGCAGGGGCGAGGTGTCGAACACCGGGGAGCTGTTTTTT.

The chain is built from TRBV4-1 and TRBJ2-5; D is perhaps TRBD2 (5 bases). The CDR3 spans 15 residues. The germline V gene has CDR1 MGHRA and CDR2 YSYEKL. V was pared by 1 base and J by 2 bases, with 11 bases between. The CDR3, as DNA: TGCGCCAGCAGCCAAGCGCGCCTAGCACAAGAGACCCAGTACTTC. This translates into CASSQARLAQETQYF.

CDR3 in amino acids: CAISERRDSNSPLHF. CDR3 bases: TGTGCCATCAGTGAGCGGCGAGACTCCAATTCACCCCTCCACTTT. The V call is TRBV10-3, the J call TRBJ1-6; no clear D. The germline V gene has CDR1 ENHRY and CDR2 SYGVKD. The CDR3 sequence is 15 residues long. Trimming cost V 2 bases and J 7 bases, with 12 bases left between them.

J is TRBJ2-1 and V is TRBV28, with 10 bases lining up with TRBD1. The CDR3 has 16 residues. Germline trimming cut 5 bases from V and 9 bases from J; bases unmatched to any gene: 13. Germline loops: CDR1 MDHEN, CDR2 SYDVKM. CDR3: CASSLYDRGPATEQFF. The CDR3 coding sequence is TGTGCCAGCAGTCTTTATGACAGGGGGCCTGCCACTGAGCAGTTCTTC.

The chain employs TRBV19 and TRBJ2-1; TRBD2 aligns across 8 bases. V trimming: 0 bases; J trimming: 4 bases; junction bases outside the gene matches: 5. The CDR3 length is 16 residues. Germline values: CDR1 LNHDA, CDR2 SQIVND (reference sequence). CDR3 in amino acids: CASSIDAGGLYNEQFF. The CDR3 nucleotides read TGTGCCAGTAGTATAGATGCGGGGGGCCTTTACAATGAGCAGTTCTTC.

This chain links TRBV2 with TRBJ2-2, with D possibly matching TRBD2 (7 bases). V was cut by 6 bases and J by 0 bases, with 11 bases left in between. CDR3 length: 15 amino acids. Germline values: CDR1 SNHLY, CDR2 FYNNEI. The CDR3 nucleotides read TGTGCCAGCAGACGGGGGGCCGCGAACACCGGGGAGCTGTTTTTT. It encodes CASRRGAANTGELFF.

The chain links TRBV6-6 to TRBJ1-2; TRBD1 might be the D (6 bases). Germline values: CDR1 MNHNY, CDR2 SVGAGI (reference sequence). V lost 4 bases and J 8 bases, leaving 17 bases between the germline ends. This CDR3 has 14 residues. CDR3 amino acids: CASSSTGFSEGYTF. DNA of the CDR3: TGTGCCAGCAGTTCTACAGGGTTTTCGGAAGGCTACACCTTC.

This clone was observed a handful of times. The rearrangement links TRBV30 to TRBJ2-3; D is perhaps TRBD1 (6 bases). The CDR3 is made up of 13 amino acids. CDR1 and CDR2 (germline): GTSNPN, SVGIG (reference sequence). Trimming left V 2 bases short and J 3 bases short, with 9 bases between. CDR3 protein: CAWSKGQTDTQYF. For the CDR3, the DNA is TGTGCCTGGAGTAAGGGACAAACAGATACGCAGTATTTT. The complete variable domain, with remaining parts taken from reference TRBV30 and TRBJ2-3, reads SQTIHQWPATLVQPVGSPLSLECTVEGTSNPNLYWYRQAAGRGLQLLFYSVGIGQISSEVPQNLSASRPQDRQFILSSKKLLLSDSGFYLCAWSKGQTDTQYFGPGTRLTVL.

About this clone: This CDR3 is also generated by other DNA sequences in the sample. V usage is TRBV21-1 and J usage is TRBJ2-7. TRBV21-1 is flagged as a pseudogene. The CDR3 covers 16 residues. The CDR3 sequence: CASSEEAPLGIHEQYF. The CDR3 DNA reads TGTGCCAGCAGCGAAGAGGCCCCGCTGGGAATCCACGAGCAGTACTTC.

The chain carries TRBV9 and TRBJ1-1; D possibly corresponds to TRBD1 (5 bases). V lost 3 bases to trimming and J lost 1 base, with 10 bases between them. The CDR3 covers 14 residues. Germline V gene lookup returns CDR1 SGDLS and CDR2 YYNGEE. CDR3 in DNA: TGTGCCAGCAGCGCAAGACAGAGGAACACTGAAGCTTTCTTT. Translating gives CASSARQRNTEAFF.

V usage is TRBV4-2 and J usage is TRBJ2-7; the D gene is possibly TRBD1 (8 bases). V dropped 6 bases and J dropped 2 bases, with 20 bases sitting between them. The CDR3 consists of 16 residues. CDR1 LGHNA and CDR2 YNFKEQ come from the germline V gene. CDR3 region: CASSRTGGGTTYEQYF. The CDR3, as DNA: TGTGCCAGCAGTCGTACAGGGGGGGGGACAACCTACGAGCAGTACTTC.

J is TRBJ1-3 and V is TRBV5-4, with D unclear. The CDR3 has 17 residues. V lost 0 bases to trimming and J lost 1 base, with 14 bases between them. The germline CDR1 and CDR2 sequences are SGHNT and YYREEE (reference sequence). The CDR3 DNA follows: TGTGCCAGCAGCTTGGGGGGATCGGATATTTCTGGAAACACCATATATTTT. Its translation: CASSLGGSDISGNTIYF.

The sample holds a few counts of this clone. The V and J genes are TRBV2 and TRBJ1-5, with D maybe TRBD1 (5 bases). The CDR3 has 15 residues. Deletions cut 5 bases from V and 11 bases from J, with 22 bases between. Germline assignment: CDR1 SNHLY and CDR2 FYNNEI. The CDR3 here is CASSPSGGPGRAQHF. CDR3 coding DNA: TGTGCCAGCAGTCCCTCGGGAGGGCCGGGGCGAGCCCAGCATTTT.

V gene TRBV18 combines with J gene TRBJ1-1, with D uncertain. The germline gives CDR1 KGHSH, CDR2 LQKENI. V lost 1 base to trimming and J lost 11 bases, with 14 bases between them. The CDR3 is made up of 13 amino acids. CDR3 sequence: CASSPQTWVDAFF. Here the CDR3 DNA reads TGTGCCAGCTCACCACAAACGTGGGTCGATGCTTTCTTT.

The chain employs TRBV7-2 and TRBJ2-7; D unresolved. The germline CDR1 and CDR2 sequences are SGHTA and FQGNSA. The CDR3 sequence is 13 residues long. Trimming pared 1 base from V and 1 base from J, leaving 5 bases between. In DNA, the CDR3 is TGTGCCAGCAGCTTAGGAAGGTCCTACGAGCAGTACTTC. Protein product: CASSLGRSYEQYF.

The V and J genes are TRBV5-1 and TRBJ1-3; D uncertain. CDR1 is SGHRS and CDR2 is YFSETQ in the germline V gene. V dropped 4 bases and J dropped 0 bases, with 17 bases sitting between them. CDR3 length equals 17 residues. CDR3 protein: CASSLRAGGSSGNTIYF. The CDR3 nucleotides read TGCGCCAGCAGCCTGAGGGCTGGAGGGAGCTCTGGAAACACCATATATTTT. Full variable domain (outside the CDR3, taken from reference TRBV5-1 and TRBJ1-3): KAGVTQTPRYLIKTRGQQVTLSCSPISGHRSVSWYQQTPGQGLQFLFEYFSETQRNKGNFPGRFSGRQFSNSRSEMNVSTLELGDSALYLCASSLRAGGSSGNTIYFGEGSWLTVV.

This chain uses TRBV29-1 with TRBJ2-4, with TRBD2 identical over 11 bases. CDR1 and CDR2 (germline): SQVTM, ANQGSEA. After removal of 4 bases from V and 6 bases from J, the junction contained 11 bases not matched to a gene. The CDR3 loop spans 16 amino acids. The CDR3 nucleotides read TGCAGCGTTGCTGTGGCTAGCGGGGGGCCTCCAAACATTCAGTACTTC. Its translation: CSVAVASGGPPNIQYF.

The chain is built from TRBV7-3 and TRBJ1-2; possibly TRBD1 for D (6 bases). The germline V gene has CDR1 SGHTA and CDR2 FQGTGA. This CDR3 spans 15 amino acids. Trimming shortened V by 2 bases and J by 3 bases, and 13 bases separated the two germline ends. The CDR3 reads CASSLFPGADYGYTF. The CDR3 nucleotides are TGTGCCAGCAGCTTATTTCCGGGGGCGGACTATGGCTACACCTTC.

The chain is built from TRBV28 and TRBJ1-6; tentatively, D is TRBD1 (5 bases). Trimming cost V 4 bases and J 3 bases, with 19 bases left between them. This CDR3 comprises 18 residues. The germline V gene has CDR1 MDHEN and CDR2 SYDVKM. The CDR3 DNA reads TGTGCCAGCAGTTCCCCACGGGGGGGGAGATTCTATAATTCACCCCTCCACTTT. Translating it yields CASSSPRGGRFYNSPLHF.

The rearrangement uses TRBV6-1 and TRBJ2-5; D may be TRBD2 (6 bases). Deletions cut 2 bases from V and 5 bases from J, with 18 bases between. Germline V lookup: CDR1 MNHNS, CDR2 SASEGT. The CDR3 totals 16 residues. CDR3 in amino acids: CASSERRVSPEETQYF. The CDR3 bases are TGTGCCAGCAGTGAAAGGAGGGTCTCCCCGGAGGAGACCCAGTACTTC.

This clone was observed a few times. The chain combines TRBV5-1 with TRBJ1-2, with D maybe TRBD1 (5 bases). V was shortened by 4 bases and J by 5 bases, with 12 bases between the two germline ends. This CDR3 is 13 amino acids long. Germline V gene data show CDR1 as SGHRS and CDR2 as YFSETQ. CDR3 in amino acids: CASSTTAFYGYTF. The CDR3, as DNA: TGCGCCAGCAGCACGACAGCTTTTTATGGCTACACCTTC.

The rearrangement links TRBV28 to TRBJ2-5, with 15 bases that match TRBD2. The germline gives CDR1 MDHEN, CDR2 SYDVKM. V was pared by 5 bases and J by 5 bases, with 15 bases of the junction left unmatched. This CDR3 has 19 amino acids. The CDR3: CASSPHAGLAGGLGETQYF. CDR3 in DNA: TGTGCCAGCAGTCCCCATGCTGGACTAGCGGGGGGGCTCGGGGAGACCCAGTACTTC.

This rearrangement joins TRBV18 to TRBJ1-1, with TRBD1 identical over 7 bases. This CDR3 has 13 residues. Trimming cost V 5 bases and J 7 bases; bases outside gene matches: 7. Germline V gives CDR1 KGHSH, CDR2 LQKENI. CDR3 sequence reads: CASSSGTDGEAFF. DNA of the CDR3: TGTGCCAGCTCATCCGGGACAGATGGTGAAGCTTTCTTT. Supplemented by reference TRBV18 and TRBJ1-1, the full variable domain reads NAGVMQNPRHLVRRRGQEARLRCSPMKGHSHVYWYRQLPEEGLKFMVYLQKENIIDESGMPKERFSAEFPKEGPSILRIQQVVRGDSAAYFCASSSGTDGEAFFGQGTRLTVV.

The V call is TRBV11-3, the J call TRBJ2-7; D is perhaps TRBD2 (5 bases). V lost 3 bases to trimming and J lost 0 bases, with 9 bases between them. Germline V CDR1 and CDR2: SGHNT, YENEEA. This CDR3 spans 14 amino acids. CDR3 in amino acids: CASSFTRVSYEQYF. The CDR3 DNA sequence: TGTGCCAGCAGCTTCACGAGGGTCTCCTACGAGCAGTACTTC. Full variable domain (outside the CDR3, taken from reference TRBV11-3 and TRBJ2-7): EAGVVQSPRYKIIEKKQPVAFWCNPISGHNTLYWYLQNLGQGPELLIRYENEEAVDDSQLPKDRFSAERLKGVDSTLKIQPAELGDSAVYLCASSFTRVSYEQYFGPGTRLTVT.

This chain links TRBV5-8 with TRBJ2-2; the D is unclear. CDR3 length: 16 amino acids. The V end was cut by 6 bases, the J end by 0 bases, with 15 bases between. The germline V gene has CDR1 SGHTS and CDR2 YDEGEE. This CDR3 reads CASTRHLNANTGELFF. The CDR3 bases are TGTGCCAGCACCAGGCACCTAAATGCGAACACCGGGGAGCTGTTTTTT.

The rearrangement links TRBV2 to TRBJ2-7; 10 nucleotides agree with TRBD2. CDR1 and CDR2 from the germline V gene are SNHLY and FYNNEI. The CDR3 extends over 15 amino acids. The ends lost 6 bases at V and 12 bases at J; junction bases unmatched: 17. CDR3 nucleotide sequence: TGTGCCAGCAGCCTCGCCACTAGCGGGGACTCGCGACGGTACTTC. Its protein product is CASSLATSGDSRRYF. Full variable domain (outside the CDR3, taken from reference TRBV2 and TRBJ2-7): EPEVTQTPSHQVTQMGQEVILRCVPISNHLYFYWYRQILGQKVEFLVSFYNNEISEKSEIFDDQFSVERPDGSNFTLKIRSTKLEDSAMYFCASSLATSGDSRRYFGPGTRLTVT.

This clone was seen more than once but under ten times. This rearrangement joins TRBV21-1 to TRBJ1-4. TRBV21-1 is assigned pseudogene status. The CDR3 sequence is 15 residues long. The CDR3 is CASSKLRQEDEKLFF. CDR3 in DNA: TGTGCCAGCAGCAAATTGCGGCAGGAGGACGAAAAACTGTTTTTT.

The chain joins TRBV5-1 to TRBJ2-3; a weak D match, TRBD1 (5 bases). In germline, CDR1 is SGHRS, CDR2 YFSETQ. With 0 bases removed from V and 2 bases from J, the gap between germline ends came to 7 bases. This CDR3 is 14 amino acids long. CDR3 bases: TGCGCCAGCAGCTTGGGACAGACCACAGATACGCAGTATTTT. This codes for CASSLGQTTDTQYF.